Following are 32 T cell receptor beta chains from one sample sequenced in a study of cytomegalovirus exposure and HLA in healthy donors. Clones were sequenced by immunoSEQ multiplex PCR, and TCRdb holds only the in-frame ones, with some missing. The sample yields about 160,000 clones, 84% seen once. Sequencing was carried out using PBMCs. These receptors came from a man under 40 in good health and CMV-seropositive.

The chain is built from TRBV7-3 and TRBJ2-1; 9 bases map to TRBD2. The junction had 2 bases not matched to a gene; V was cut back by 1 base and J by 7 bases. This CDR3 has 14 amino acids. Per the germline V gene, CDR1 is SGHTA and CDR2 is FQGTGA. The CDR3 sequence is CASSLNLAGNEQFF. Written as DNA, the CDR3 is TGTGCCAGCAGCTTAAATCTAGCGGGAAATGAGCAGTTCTTC.

The rearrangement uses TRBV5-6 and TRBJ2-6, with TRBD1 identical over 7 bases. V lost 4 bases to trimming and J lost 1 base; unmatched junction nucleotides: 2. Germline V CDR1 and CDR2: SGHDT, YYEEEE. This CDR3 is 15 amino acids long. CDR3 region: CASSLQGSGANVLTF. The CDR3 coding sequence is TGTGCCAGCAGCCTACAGGGGTCTGGGGCCAACGTCCTGACTTTC.

Comment on this clone: The junction differs from germline at one of its ends, possibly a read error. The rearrangement joins TRBV6-1 to TRBJ2-5; D possibly uses TRBD1 or TRBD2 (6 bases each). There are 15 residues in the CDR3. Germline CDR1 MNHNS, CDR2 SASEGT. CDR3 sequence (DNA): TGTGCCAGCACTGAAGGGGGGCAGGGACAAGAGACCCAGTACTTC. This encodes CASTEGGQGQETQYF.

The CDR3 spells CASSQEQAGTNEKLFF. CDR3 nucleotides: TGCGCCAGCAGCCAAGAACAGGCCGGGACTAATGAAAAACTGTTTTTT. V usage is TRBV4-3 and J usage is TRBJ1-4; a weak D match, TRBD1 (5 bases). V lost 0 bases and J 2 bases, leaving 10 bases between the germline ends. This CDR3 is built from 16 residues. The V gene's germline CDR1 is LGHNA and CDR2 YSLEER.

This sequence joins TRBV12-5 and TRBJ1-1; D not resolved. The CDR3 is made up of 13 amino acids. Looked up from germline, CDR1 is LGHNT and CDR2 is FRNRAP. V was cut by 3 bases and J by 5 bases, with 10 bases left in between. CDR3 residues: CASGLMGRTEAFF. The DNA of the CDR3 is TGTGCTAGTGGTTTAATGGGGAGAACTGAAGCTTTCTTT.

There are a few counts of this clone. The V call is TRBV6-1, the J call TRBJ2-1, with 11 bases matching TRBD1. This CDR3 has 14 amino acids. V gave up 3 bases and J gave up 10 bases; unmatched junction bases: 5. Germline assignment: CDR1 MNHNS and CDR2 SASEGT. CDR3 sequence (DNA): TGTGCCAGCAGTGAGGACAGGGGGCGACTCGAGCAGTTCTTC. Encoded protein: CASSEDRGRLEQFF.

The chain carries TRBV6-5 and TRBJ2-7; D is perhaps TRBD1 (6 bases). Germline assignment: CDR1 MNHEY and CDR2 SVGAGI. V was clipped by 8 bases and J by 3 bases, with 8 bases between them. This CDR3 is 11 amino acids long. CDR3 nucleotides: TGTGCCAGCCGGGACAACTACGAGCAGTACTTC. Translating gives CASRDNYEQYF.

This sequence joins TRBV10-3 and TRBJ2-7, with TRBD1 as a possible D gene (6 bases). CDR3 size: 15 residues. From germline, CDR1 is ENHRY and CDR2 SYGVKD. V lost 2 bases to trimming and J lost 2 bases, with 13 bases between them. The CDR3 here is CAISETLDRPYEQYF. Here the CDR3 DNA reads TGTGCCATCAGTGAGACTCTGGACAGACCCTACGAGCAGTACTTC.

The J gene is TRBJ2-7, the V gene TRBV28; D gene uncertain. The CDR3 is made up of 12 amino acids. V was trimmed by 6 bases and J by 5 bases, leaving 11 bases between them. The V gene's germline CDR1 is MDHEN and CDR2 SYDVKM. CDR3 residues: CASSRPTHEQYF. CDR3 coding DNA: TGTGCCAGCAGCCGCCCAACTCACGAGCAGTACTTC.

V is TRBV7-9 and J is TRBJ1-2, with D perhaps TRBD1 (6 bases). This CDR3 is built from 13 residues. CDR1 and CDR2 from the germline V gene are SEHNR and FQNEAQ (reference sequence). Trimming shortened V by 1 base and J by 3 bases, and 6 bases separated the two germline ends. CDR3 amino acids: CASSLGQDYGYTF. The CDR3 bases are TGTGCCAGCAGCTTAGGACAGGACTATGGCTACACCTTC.

This sequence joins TRBV9 and TRBJ2-1; no firm D call. Germline values: CDR1 SGDLS, CDR2 YYNGEE. This CDR3 contains 11 residues. The V gene lost 4 bases and the J gene lost 8 bases, with 7 bases spanning the gap. The CDR3 coding sequence is TGTGCCAGCAGCCGAACGGATGAGCAGTTCTTC. Translation gives CASSRTDEQFF.

The V gene is TRBV5-6, the J gene TRBJ1-5; D possibly corresponds to TRBD1 (5 bases). CDR3 size: 15 residues. Germline V gives CDR1 SGHDT, CDR2 YYEEEE. V was shortened by 0 bases and J by 7 bases, with 14 bases between the two germline ends. The CDR3 nucleotides are TGTGCCAGCAGCTTGGGGTCAGGGCAAGTGCAGCCCCAGCATTTT. Translated, it gives CASSLGSGQVQPQHF. Full variable domain (missing parts from reference TRBV5-6 and TRBJ1-5): DAGVTQSPTHLIKTRGQQVTLRCSPKSGHDTVSWYQQALGQGPQFIFQYYEEEERQRGNFPDRFSGHQFPNYSSELNVNALLLGDSALYLCASSLGSGQVQPQHFGDGTRLSIL.

This clone occurred a few times. This sample includes further DNA sequences coding for the same CDR3. The CDR3 reads CASSIGTGRETQYF. For the CDR3, the DNA is TGTGCCAGTAGTATTGGGACAGGGCGAGAGACCCAGTACTTC. The chain couples TRBV19 to TRBJ2-5; 9 nucleotides agree with TRBD1. The CDR3 contains 14 residues. Germline assignment: CDR1 LNHDA and CDR2 SQIVND (reference sequence). The J segment lost 4 bases and the V segment lost 3 bases, leaving 3 bases of the junction unmatched.

This clone was recorded only once. The V gene is TRBV4-1, the J gene TRBJ2-7, with a possible D match to TRBD2 (5 bases). Trimming shortened V by 0 bases and J by 3 bases, and 12 bases separated the two germline ends. The CDR3 extends over 15 amino acids. Looked up from germline, CDR1 is MGHRA and CDR2 is YSYEKL. The CDR3 DNA follows: TGCGCCAGCAGCCAAGATCCTTTGGGGAGCTACGAGCAGTACTTC. Protein sequence: CASSQDPLGSYEQYF.

The CDR3 sequence: CASSYARGGQPQHF. CDR3 nucleotide sequence: TGTGCCAGCAGTTACGCGAGGGGAGGGCAGCCCCAGCATTTT. The V call is TRBV6-6, the J call TRBJ1-5, with a possible D match to TRBD1 (5 bases). This CDR3 comprises 14 residues. Trimming cost V 2 bases and J 7 bases, with 12 bases left between them. The germline CDR1 and CDR2 sequences are MNHNY and SVGAGI (reference sequence).

This clone was counted a few times. This sequence joins TRBV29-1 and TRBJ2-1; the match to TRBD2 covers 8 bases. The CDR3 is 17 amino acids. Germline V CDR1 and CDR2: SQVTM, ANQGSEA. With 0 bases clipped from V and 8 bases from J, the junction kept 15 bases outside the gene matches. The CDR3 loop is CSVEDPVGGAEVDEQFF. CDR3 sequence (DNA): TGCAGCGTTGAAGATCCCGTCGGGGGGGCAGAGGTCGATGAGCAGTTCTTC.

The chain is built from TRBV28 and TRBJ2-3, with 9 bases fitting TRBD2. Trimming cost V 5 bases and J 3 bases; bases outside gene matches: 6. Germline V gene lookup returns CDR1 MDHEN and CDR2 SYDVKM. The CDR3 runs 15 residues. CDR3 DNA sequence: TGTGCCAGCAGTCCCCCGCTAGCGGGAACAGATACGCAGTATTTT. Protein sequence: CASSPPLAGTDTQYF.

This sequence joins TRBV27 and TRBJ2-2, with 12 positions matching TRBD2. The CDR3 extends over 17 amino acids. J was trimmed by 5 bases and V by 7 bases; bases with no gene match: 11. Germline CDR1 is MNHEY and CDR2 is SMNVEV (reference sequence). The CDR3 loop is CASTLLWTSGETGELFF. CDR3 nucleotides: TGTGCCAGCACCCTCCTCTGGACTAGCGGGGAAACCGGGGAGCTGTTTTTT.

By proportion, this clone is medium-sized. The chain combines TRBV6-1 with TRBJ2-7; 8 nucleotides align to TRBD2. The CDR3 spans 15 residues. Germline CDR1 reads MNHNS; CDR2 reads SASEGT. V shed 1 base and J 0 bases; nucleotides not matched to a gene: 2. CDR3 nucleotides: TGTGCCAGCAGTGAAGAGGGGACTAGCTCCTACGAGCAGTACTTC. It encodes CASSEEGTSSYEQYF.

The V and J genes are TRBV15 and TRBJ1-5, with D possibly being TRBD1 (5 bases). The V gene's germline CDR1 is LNHNV and CDR2 YYDKDF (reference sequence). V shed 0 bases and J shed 4 bases, with 7 bases lying between them. This CDR3 contains 14 residues. CDR3 sequence (DNA): TGTGCCACCAGCAGAGATCCAGGGAATCAGCCCCAGCATTTT. This sequence encodes CATSRDPGNQPQHF. The full variable domain, with the rest looked up from reference TRBV15 and TRBJ1-5, is DAMVIQNPRYQVTQFGKPVTLSCSQTLNHNVMYWYQQKSSQAPKLLFHYYDKDFNNEADTPDNFQSRRPNTSFCFLDIRSPGLGDTAMYLCATSRDPGNQPQHFGDGTRLSIL.

V is TRBV6-6 and J is TRBJ2-7; 11 nucleotides line up with TRBD1. Germline lookup yields CDR1 MNHNY and CDR2 SVGAGI (reference sequence). CDR3 length: 15 residues. Germline trimming cut 6 bases from V and 2 bases from J; bases unmatched to any gene: 6. Written as DNA, the CDR3 is TGTGCCAGCAGCCGGACAGGGGGCCTTCCCTACGAGCAGTACTTC. Its translation is CASSRTGGLPYEQYF.

This clone has only one observation. CDR3 sequence (DNA): TGTGCCAGCAGCTTCGATCCCCGAAGCCCAGAGCAGTACTTC. This encodes CASSFDPRSPEQYF. The chain carries TRBV7-2 and TRBJ2-7, with D uncertain. Germline-derived CDR1 and CDR2 are SGHTA and FQGNSA. The germline V and J ends were trimmed by 3 bases and 7 bases, with 16 bases remaining between them. The CDR3 is 14 residues long.

This clone was observed a single time. The V and J genes are TRBV10-1 and TRBJ2-3; D might be TRBD1 (6 bases). V lost 5 bases and J lost 11, with 14 bases in between. CDR3 length: 12 residues. Germline V gene lookup returns CDR1 WNHNN and CDR2 SYGVQD (reference sequence). In nucleotides, the CDR3 is TGCGCCAGCAGTCAGCTACCGGGACAGCAGTATTTT. Its translation: CASSQLPGQQYF.

V and J are TRBV4-1 and TRBJ1-2, with D unclear. Germline V lookup: CDR1 MGHRA, CDR2 YSYEKL. Trimming cost V 4 bases and J 0 bases, with 12 bases left between them. The CDR3 totals 15 residues. DNA of the CDR3: TGCGCCAGCAGCCCTCTACCATCATCTAACTATGGCTACACCTTC. It codes for CASSPLPSSNYGYTF.

CDR3 amino acids: CASSSRSGTTNEKLFF. For the CDR3, the DNA is TGTGCCAGCAGCTCTCGGTCGGGGACAACTAATGAAAAACTGTTTTTT. The chain carries TRBV7-9 and TRBJ1-4; D ambiguous. The CDR3 is 16 amino acids. V gave up 4 bases and J gave up 0 bases, with 12 bases separating them. Germline values: CDR1 SEHNR, CDR2 FQNEAQ (reference sequence).

The gene calls are TRBV5-1 and TRBJ1-5; TRBD1 aligns across 11 bases. Germline loops: CDR1 SGHRS, CDR2 YFSETQ. The CDR3 is 16 amino acids. V trimming: 2 bases; J trimming: 7 bases; junction bases outside the gene matches: 8. The CDR3 nucleotides read TGCGCCAGCAGCTTTGGGACAGGGGGGCTACCCCAGCCCCAGCATTTT. Translation: CASSFGTGGLPQPQHF.

The chain has TRBV19 and TRBJ2-1, with D perhaps matching TRBD2 (6 bases). V was pared by 7 bases and J by 2 bases, with 18 bases between. This CDR3 comprises 16 residues. Germline V gene sequence: CDR1 LNHDA, CDR2 SQIVND (reference sequence). The CDR3 sequence is CASTPWGDSAYNEQFF. The DNA for the CDR3 is TGTGCCAGTACCCCTTGGGGGGACTCGGCCTACAATGAGCAGTTCTTC.

This clone was seen only once. The chain links TRBV9 to TRBJ1-1; TRBD1 aligns across 10 bases. V shed 4 bases and J 4 bases; nucleotides not matched to a gene: 4. CDR1 SGDLS and CDR2 YYNGEE come from the germline V gene. The CDR3 totals 14 residues. CDR3 protein: CASSPGQGRTEAFF. CDR3 in DNA: TGTGCCAGCAGCCCGGGACAGGGGCGCACTGAAGCTTTCTTT.

The chain is built from TRBV19 and TRBJ2-1; tentative D call: TRBD2 (6 bases). Germline CDR1 reads LNHDA; CDR2 reads SQIVND (reference sequence). V lost 3 bases and J 0 bases, leaving 9 bases between the germline ends. The CDR3 loop spans 15 amino acids. CDR3 in DNA: TGTGCCAGTAGTATGGGGGGATACTCCTACAATGAGCAGTTCTTC. Amino acids: CASSMGGYSYNEQFF.

The rearrangement links TRBV11-2 to TRBJ1-1; no firm D call. The CDR3 covers 14 residues. The V end lost 6 bases, the J end lost 5 bases, and 16 bases lay between the germline ends. Germline CDR1 SGHAT, CDR2 FQNNGV. As DNA, the CDR3 is TGTGCCAGCAGTCCCGACGCGGGCGGGACTGAAGCTTTCTTT. Amino acid sequence: CASSPDAGGTEAFF.

The chain joins TRBV7-7 to TRBJ2-7; 7 bases are shared with TRBD2. The CDR3 runs 15 residues. CDR1 and CDR2 (germline): SSHAT, FNYEAQ (reference sequence). The CDR3: CASSPGLAATYEQYF. The CDR3 nucleotides read TGTGCTAGCTCCCCAGGGCTAGCGGCTACCTACGAGCAGTACTTC.

This clone occurred once. The chain uses TRBV7-3 and TRBJ2-1, with 7 nucleotides matching TRBD1. The germline CDR1 and CDR2 sequences are SGHTA and FQGTGA. Trimming removed 8 bases from V and 3 bases from J; junction bases left unmatched: 7. This CDR3 has 14 amino acids. The CDR3 is CASAKGADYNEQFF. CDR3 nucleotide sequence: TGTGCCAGCGCGAAGGGGGCGGACTACAATGAGCAGTTCTTC.